This TCR beta chain was sequenced in a study of blood T cell repertoires in COVID-19. Whole-study context: Samples of COVID-19 (acute and convalescent) were obtained from the United States, Italy and Spain. The analysed material was cDNA or gDNA that came from T cells, B-cell-depleted T cells, or PBMCs.

Per the authors' pipeline: The authors estimated nucleated cell counts from reference gene primer amplification. The table came from immunoSEQ multiplex PCR; TCRdb's copy has only in-frame clones and leaves some out. V, J and clone size derive from that table, while D and trimming were established from the DNA sequence. The sample yields 110,000 or so clones, around 89% seen once. V lost 3 bases, J lost 6 bases, and 15 bases lay in between. The CDR3 spans 14 residues. CDR1 is DFQATT, CDR2 SNEGSKA, per germline (reference sequence). The chain couples TRBV20-1 to TRBJ1-5; tentative D call: TRBD1 (5 bases). The sequenced sample consisted of peripheral blood. This TCR was sampled from a human donor with acute or convalescent COVID-19. The donor label of this sample is uncertain. For the CDR3, the DNA is TGCAGTGCTAGTAAAGGTCAGGGCTCTCAGCCCCAGCATTTT. Amino acids: CSASKGQGSQPQHF.